The present T cell receptor (beta chain) was sequenced within a study of blood T cells in healthy people across ages. Study-wide points: It was not possible, with unsorted PBMCs, to conclusively compare naive and antigen-experienced cells. It was the long-lived donors that had more naive CD4+ cells and higher diversity than aged donors.

A J-beta primer mix and a sample-barcoded 5' primer were used in a second PCR of about 7 to 12 cycles. TCRdb analysed the 5' RACE reads with MiXCR anew, one entry per CDR3 protein. The repertoire consists of hundreds of thousands of distinct CDR3 sequences, with under 35% occurring once and the leading ten covering approximately 15%. CDR3 length equals 12 residues. V shed 4 bases and J 5 bases; nucleotides not matched to a gene: 4. The germline V gene encodes CDR1 SQVTM and CDR2 ANQGSEA. In this sample, this clonotype turned up many times. No antigen is known for it. Individuals who donated were healthy Caucasians from Russia aged about 6 to 90. Total RNA, at least 5 micrograms per sample, was extracted from PBMCs.

This clonotype originated in a woman aged 80 or older in good health. Sequenced sample: blood. The J gene is TRBJ2-5, the V gene TRBV29-1, with 7 positions matching TRBD1. The CDR3 loop is CSVGNRGETQYF. The CDR3 DNA reads TGCAGCGTTGGGAACAGGGGTGAGACCCAGTACTTC.